The rows below give T cell receptor beta chains drawn from one sample of a study of blood T cell repertoires in COVID-19. Profiled with immunoSEQ multiplex PCR; TCRdb holds only in-frame clones, not every one. Here the sample spans fewer than 250,000 clones, 84% being singletons. The sample consisted of peripheral blood. Every receptor here comes from a human donor in a cohort sampled during active COVID-19. Each CDR3 is given with its conserved first and last residue. Fields, in order: clone size, D gene, J gene, V gene, CDR3 protein, CDR3 DNA. D genes are given only for firm matches. Size is stated for part of the rows, as once, few or many counts, or as a class when the clone is expanded.

>once|TRBD1|TRBJ1-5|TRBV28
CASNLPGTGDYFLGNQPQHF
TGTGCCAGCAACCTACCCGGGACAGGAGATTATTTTCTCGGCAATCAGCCCCAGCATTTT
>-|-|TRBJ2-1|TRBV9
CASSMTADYNEQFF
TGTGCCAGCAGCATGACAGCTGACTACAATGAGCAGTTCTTC
>-|-|TRBJ1-2|TRBV27
CASSSRRGGYGYTF
TGTGCCAGCAGTTCTAGAAGGGGTGGCTATGGCTACACCTTC
>-|-|TRBJ1-3|TRBV21-1
CASSQTAGPMSSGNTIYF
TGTGCCAGCAGTCAGACGGCAGGGCCTATGAGCTCTGGAAACACCATATATTTT
>-|-|TRBJ1-2|TRBV3-1/TRBV3-2
CASSQAQTSSGGYTF
TGTGCCAGCAGCCAAGCTCAGACCTCATCAGGGGGCTACACCTTC
>-|-|TRBJ1-5|TRBV18
CASSPSKDQPQHF
TGTGCCAGCTCACCGAGTAAAGATCAGCCCCAGCATTTT
>-|-|TRBJ1-1|TRBV2
CASSRHLNTEAFF
TGTGCCAGCTCCCGACACCTGAACACTGAAGCTTTCTTT
>-|TRBD2|TRBJ2-1|TRBV6-2/TRBV6-3
CASSYSLAGGIYNEQFF
TGTGCCAGCAGTTACTCGTTAGCGGGAGGAATTTACAATGAGCAGTTCTTC
>once|-|TRBJ2-2|TRBV24-1
CATSLSGRQVTGELFF
TGTGCCACCAGCCTGTCCGGGAGACAAGTCACCGGGGAGCTGTTTTTT
>-|-|TRBJ1-5|TRBV5-6
CASSLRGTSNQPQHF
TGTGCCAGCAGCTTGCGGGGAACCAGCAATCAGCCCCAGCATTTT
>-|-|TRBJ1-6|TRBV7-2
CASSPNPRTVPLHF
TGTGCCAGCAGCCCGAACCCCCGGACAGTTCCCCTCCACTTT
>-|TRBD1|TRBJ1-4|TRBV20-1
CSASSGGHEKLFF
TGCAGTGCCAGTTCAGGGGGACATGAAAAACTGTTTTTT
>-|-|TRBJ1-1|TRBV27
CASSREGYTEAFF
TGTGCCAGCAGTAGGGAGGGGTACACTGAAGCTTTCTTT
>few|-|TRBJ1-5|TRBV5-1
CASSPGVSHRGNQPQHF
TGCGCCAGCAGTCCAGGGGTTTCTCACCGGGGCAATCAGCCCCAGCATTTT
>few|-|TRBJ1-1|TRBV30
CAWSVRGATEAFF
TGTGCCTGGAGTGTACGGGGGGCCACTGAAGCTTTCTTT
>-|-|TRBJ2-7|TRBV10-2
CASSFPLGGREQYEQYF
TGCGCCAGCAGTTTTCCGTTGGGGGGGCGCGAACAATACGAGCAGTACTTC
>-|TRBD1|TRBJ2-7|TRBV28
CASSQTGLDYEQYF
TGTGCCAGCAGCCAGACAGGGCTCGACTACGAGCAGTACTTC
>-|TRBD1|TRBJ1-1|TRBV12-3/TRBV12-4
CASTDGTGGEAFF
TGTGCCAGCACCGACGGGACAGGGGGCGAAGCTTTCTTT
>few|TRBD2|TRBJ2-5|TRBV7-9
CASSFPTSGEETQYF
TGTGCCAGCAGCTTCCCGACTAGCGGGGAAGAGACCCAGTACTTC
>-|-|TRBJ2-1|TRBV28
CASIGGGYIYNEQFF
TGTGCCAGCATCGGAGGGGGCTACATCTACAATGAGCAGTTCTTC
>-|TRBD2|TRBJ2-5|TRBV9
CASSVAVLASETQYF
TGTGCCAGCAGCGTAGCGGTACTAGCGTCGGAGACCCAGTACTTC
>-|TRBD1|TRBJ2-1|TRBV15
CATGPEFATGDNEQFF
TGTGCCACCGGCCCAGAGTTCGCAACAGGGGACAATGAGCAGTTCTTC
>-|-|TRBJ1-6|TRBV5-6
CASSLDTYNSPLHF
TGTGCCAGCAGCTTGGACACCTATAATTCACCCCTCCACTTT
>-|TRBD1|TRBJ2-2|TRBV7-2
CASGLGTVFGELFF
TGTGCCAGCGGATTGGGGACAGTGTTCGGGGAGCTGTTTTTT
>-|TRBD1|TRBJ2-5|TRBV2
CASLRGLQETQYF
TGTGCCAGCCTCAGGGGGCTCCAAGAGACCCAGTACTTC
>-|-|TRBJ1-1|TRBV6-5
CASSYSRWIGTEAFF
TGTGCCAGCAGTTACTCGCGGTGGATAGGCACTGAAGCTTTCTTT
>-|TRBD1|TRBJ2-3|TRBV24-1
CATSDLDRGPDTQYF
TGTGCCACCAGTGACCTAGACAGGGGGCCAGATACGCAGTATTTT
>-|-|TRBJ2-1|TRBV11-2
CASSLERGSYNEQFF
TGTGCCAGCAGCTTAGAAAGGGGGTCCTACAATGAGCAGTTCTTC
>-|TRBD1|TRBJ1-4|TRBV5-5
CASRPGQQHEKLFF
TGTGCCAGCAGACCGGGACAGCAACATGAAAAACTGTTTTTT
>-|TRBD1|TRBJ2-3|TRBV19
CASSIVTGAGDTQYF
TGTGCCAGTAGTATCGTGACAGGGGCGGGAGATACGCAGTATTTT
>-|TRBD2|TRBJ2-1|TRBV3-1/TRBV3-2
CASSTTSGGSYNEQFF
TGTGCCAGCAGCACGACTAGCGGGGGCTCCTACAATGAGCAGTTCTTC